Detailed here is one T cell receptor beta chain. Libraries were UMI-labeled 5' RACE TRB cDNA. No DNA is given; TCRdb re-called the 5' RACE reads and lists each CDR3 protein once. This repertoire includes 70,000 to 100,000 distinct CDR3 sequences. The data were taken from a study of CXCR3-negative and CXCR3-positive naive CD8 T cells. Germline CDR1 is MDHEN and CDR2 is SYDVKM. The CDR3 consists of 14 residues. The sequenced sample consisted of naive CXCR3- CD8+ T cells from blood. Described subset: CD45RO-CCR7+CD27+CD95- naive CD8+ T cells lacking CXCR3 (TNR3-). The rearrangement joins TRBV28 to TRBJ2-7; TCRdb designates TRBD1, a call that cannot be tested without DNA. The TCR originated in a human donor in good health. Some clones in this sample may be carry-over from other donors' samples. The chain's CDR3 is CASSLQRRVYEQYF.